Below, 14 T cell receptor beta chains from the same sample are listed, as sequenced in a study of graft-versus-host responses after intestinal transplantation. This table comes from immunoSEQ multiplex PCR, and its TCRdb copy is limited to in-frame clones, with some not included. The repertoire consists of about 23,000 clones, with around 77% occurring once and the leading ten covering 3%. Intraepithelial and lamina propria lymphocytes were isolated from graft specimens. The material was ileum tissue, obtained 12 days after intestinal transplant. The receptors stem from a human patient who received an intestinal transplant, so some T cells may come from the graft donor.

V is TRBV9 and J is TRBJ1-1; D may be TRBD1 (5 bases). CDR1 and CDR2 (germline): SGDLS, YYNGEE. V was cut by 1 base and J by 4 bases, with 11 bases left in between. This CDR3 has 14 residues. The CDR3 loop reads CASSVMVGGTEAFF. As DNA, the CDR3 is TGTGCCAGCAGCGTAATGGTGGGGGGCACTGAAGCTTTCTTT.

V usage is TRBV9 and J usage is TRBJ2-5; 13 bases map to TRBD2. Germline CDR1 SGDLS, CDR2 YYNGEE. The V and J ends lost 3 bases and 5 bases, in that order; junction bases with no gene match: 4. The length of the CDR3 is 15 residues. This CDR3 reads CASSATTSGGETQYF. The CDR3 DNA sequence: TGTGCCAGCAGCGCAACGACTAGCGGGGGGGAGACCCAGTACTTC.

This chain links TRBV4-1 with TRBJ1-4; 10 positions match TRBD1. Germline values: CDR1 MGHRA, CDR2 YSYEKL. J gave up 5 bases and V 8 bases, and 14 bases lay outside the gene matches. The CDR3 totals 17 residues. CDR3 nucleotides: TGCGCCAGCCAAATATGGGACAGGGGTCTCGGAAATGAAAAACTGTTTTTT. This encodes CASQIWDRGLGNEKLFF.

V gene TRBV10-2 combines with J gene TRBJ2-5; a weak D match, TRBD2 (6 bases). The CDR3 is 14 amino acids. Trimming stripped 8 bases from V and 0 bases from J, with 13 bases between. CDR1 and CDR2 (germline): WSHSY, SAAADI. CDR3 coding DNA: TGCGCCAGCGGGGAGGACATTAACCAAGAGACCCAGTACTTC. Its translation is CASGEDINQETQYF.

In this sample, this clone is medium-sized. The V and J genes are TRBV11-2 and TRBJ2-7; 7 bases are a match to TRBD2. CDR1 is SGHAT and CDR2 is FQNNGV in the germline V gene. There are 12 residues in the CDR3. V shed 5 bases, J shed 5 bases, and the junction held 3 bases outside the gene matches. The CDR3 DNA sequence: TGTGCCAGCAGCCGGGAGGCCCACGAGCAGTACTTC. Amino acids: CASSREAHEQYF. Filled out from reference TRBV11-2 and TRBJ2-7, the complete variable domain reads EAGVAQSPRYKIIEKRQSVAFWCNPISGHATLYWYQQILGQGPKLLIQFQNNGVVDDSQLPKDRFSAERLKGVDSTLKIQPAKLEDSAVYLCASSREAHEQYFGPGTRLTVT.

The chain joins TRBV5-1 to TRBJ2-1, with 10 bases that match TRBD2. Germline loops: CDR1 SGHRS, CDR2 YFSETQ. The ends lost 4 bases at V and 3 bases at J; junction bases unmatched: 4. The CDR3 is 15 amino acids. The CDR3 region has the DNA TGCGCCAGCAGCCCTAGCGGGAGTCTCTACAATGAGCAGTTCTTC. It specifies CASSPSGSLYNEQFF.

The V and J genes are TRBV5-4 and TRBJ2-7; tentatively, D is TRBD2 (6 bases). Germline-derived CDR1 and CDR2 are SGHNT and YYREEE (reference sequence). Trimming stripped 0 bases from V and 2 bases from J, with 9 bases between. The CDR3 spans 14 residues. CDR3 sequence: CASSLERTTYEQYF. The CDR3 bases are TGTGCCAGCAGCTTGGAGAGGACTACCTACGAGCAGTACTTC.

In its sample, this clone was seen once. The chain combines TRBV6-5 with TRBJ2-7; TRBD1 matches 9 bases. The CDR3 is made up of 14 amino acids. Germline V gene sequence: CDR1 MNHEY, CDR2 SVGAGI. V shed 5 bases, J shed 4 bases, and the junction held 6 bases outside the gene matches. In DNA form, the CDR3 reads TGTGCCAGCAGTCCGGACAGGGGACCATACGAGCAGTACTTC. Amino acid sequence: CASSPDRGPYEQYF.

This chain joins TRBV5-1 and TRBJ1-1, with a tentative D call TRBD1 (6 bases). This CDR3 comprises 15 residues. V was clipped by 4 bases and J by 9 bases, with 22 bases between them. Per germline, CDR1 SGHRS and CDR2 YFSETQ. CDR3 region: CASSLRDTRSSQAFF. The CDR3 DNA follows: TGCGCCAGCAGCCTACGGGACACAAGATCTTCGCAAGCTTTCTTT.

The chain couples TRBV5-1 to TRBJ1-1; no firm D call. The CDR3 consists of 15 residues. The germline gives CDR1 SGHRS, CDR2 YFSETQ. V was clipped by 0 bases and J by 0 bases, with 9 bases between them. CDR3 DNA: TGCGCCAGCAGCTTGGAGAACAGACTGAACACTGAAGCTTTCTTT. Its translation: CASSLENRLNTEAFF. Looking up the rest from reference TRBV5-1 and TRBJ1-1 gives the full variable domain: KAGVTQTPRYLIKTRGQQVTLSCSPISGHRSVSWYQQTPGQGLQFLFEYFSETQRNKGNFPGRFSGRQFSNSRSEMNVSTLELGDSALYLCASSLENRLNTEAFFGQGTRLTVV.

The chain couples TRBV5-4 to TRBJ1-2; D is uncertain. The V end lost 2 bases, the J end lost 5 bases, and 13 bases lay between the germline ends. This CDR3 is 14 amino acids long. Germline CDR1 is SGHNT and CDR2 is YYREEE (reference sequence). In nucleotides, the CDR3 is TGTGCCAGCAGCTTCGGAGGGCGAGAGTATGGCTACACCTTC. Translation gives CASSFGGREYGYTF.

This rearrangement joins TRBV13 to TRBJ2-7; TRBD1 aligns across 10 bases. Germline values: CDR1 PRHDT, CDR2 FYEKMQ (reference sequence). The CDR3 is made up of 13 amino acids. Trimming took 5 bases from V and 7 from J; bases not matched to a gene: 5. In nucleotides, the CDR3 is TGTGCCAGCAGCGCCAGGACAGGGGGGGAGCAGTACTTC. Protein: CASSARTGGEQYF.

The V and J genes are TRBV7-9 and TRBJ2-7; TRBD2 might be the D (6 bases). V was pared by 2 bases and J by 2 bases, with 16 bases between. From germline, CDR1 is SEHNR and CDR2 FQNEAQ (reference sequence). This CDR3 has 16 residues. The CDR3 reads CASSLRVRDFAYEQYF. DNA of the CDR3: TGTGCCAGCAGCTTAAGGGTCCGGGACTTTGCCTACGAGCAGTACTTC.

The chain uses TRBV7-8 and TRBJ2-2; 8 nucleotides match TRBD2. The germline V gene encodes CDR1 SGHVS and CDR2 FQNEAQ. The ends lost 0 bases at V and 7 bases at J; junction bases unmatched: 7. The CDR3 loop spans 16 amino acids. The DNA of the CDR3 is TGTGCCAGCAGCTTAGCGCTAAGCGGGGGAATCGGGGAGCTGTTTTTT. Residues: CASSLALSGGIGELFF.